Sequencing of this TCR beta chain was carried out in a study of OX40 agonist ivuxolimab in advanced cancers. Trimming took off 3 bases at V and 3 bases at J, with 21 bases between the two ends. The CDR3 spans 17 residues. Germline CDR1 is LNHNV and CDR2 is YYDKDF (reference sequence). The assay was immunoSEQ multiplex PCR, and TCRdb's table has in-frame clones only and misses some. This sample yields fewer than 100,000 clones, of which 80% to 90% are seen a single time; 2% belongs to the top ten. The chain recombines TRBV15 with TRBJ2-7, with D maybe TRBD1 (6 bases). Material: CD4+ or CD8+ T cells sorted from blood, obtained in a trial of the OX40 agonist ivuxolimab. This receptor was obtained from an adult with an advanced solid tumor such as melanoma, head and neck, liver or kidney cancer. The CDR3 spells CATSSGTQGAGNYEQYF. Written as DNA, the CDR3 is TGTGCCACCAGCAGTGGAACACAGGGTGCTGGGAACTACGAGCAGTACTTC.